The 11 T cell receptor beta chains reported below all come from one sample, sequenced in a study of beta chain features in type 1 diabetes. Reverse transcribing all isolated RNA meant expressed TCRB transcripts were sequenced. The data were produced by immunoSEQ multiplex PCR, yet TCRdb's version contains in-frame clones alone and is incomplete. The sample holds 970,000 or so clones, 17% seen once. Sequenced: naive CD4+ T cells from blood. The receptor source for this set is a woman aged 18-29 years in good health.

This clone was detected once. The chain couples TRBV7-2 to TRBJ1-2; 8 bases agree with TRBD1. Germline V lookup: CDR1 SGHTA, CDR2 FQGNSA. V trimming: 5 bases; J trimming: 5 bases; junction bases outside the gene matches: 7. The CDR3 extends over 14 amino acids. The CDR3 DNA follows: TGTGCCAGCAGCCCCGGACAGGGAAGGTATGGCTACACCTTC. It specifies CASSPGQGRYGYTF.

This clone was counted a few times. The V and J genes are TRBV5-1 and TRBJ2-1; TRBD2 matches at 10 bases. Germline-derived CDR1 and CDR2 are SGHRS and YFSETQ. V shed 7 bases and J 10 bases; nucleotides not matched to a gene: 14. CDR3 length: 15 residues. CDR3 loop: CASALGTSAMGEQFF. The CDR3 coding sequence is TGCGCCAGCGCCTTGGGGACTAGCGCGATGGGGGAGCAGTTCTTC.

This clone was observed a few times. The V and J genes are TRBV5-1 and TRBJ2-1; possible D gene TRBD1, 6 bases. Germline-derived CDR1 and CDR2 are SGHRS and YFSETQ. V shed 0 bases and J shed 6 bases, with 7 bases lying between them. This CDR3 is built from 13 residues. CDR3 protein: CASSLVGANEQFF. In DNA form, the CDR3 reads TGCGCCAGCAGCTTGGTGGGGGCCAATGAGCAGTTCTTC.

Written as DNA, the CDR3 is TGTGCCAGCTCACCCGACAGGGCTTACACTGAAGCTTTCTTT. Translated: CASSPDRAYTEAFF. The chain recombines TRBV18 with TRBJ1-1; 7 positions match TRBD1. J was trimmed by 3 bases and V by 3 bases; bases with no gene match: 4. Germline-derived CDR1 and CDR2 are KGHSH and LQKENI. CDR3 length: 14 amino acids.

This rearrangement joins TRBV29-1 to TRBJ2-3; D may be TRBD1 (6 bases). The CDR3 extends over 13 amino acids. The V gene lost 3 bases and the J gene lost 3 bases, with 10 bases spanning the gap. Looked up from germline, CDR1 is SQVTM and CDR2 is ANQGSEA. CDR3 region: CSVEGHSTDTQYF. As DNA, the CDR3 is TGCAGCGTTGAGGGACACTCGACAGATACGCAGTATTTT.

This clone was counted a few times. The genes are TRBV29-1 and TRBJ2-2; D not certain. CDR1 SQVTM and CDR2 ANQGSEA come from the germline V gene. The CDR3 is 13 amino acids. The V gene lost 3 bases and the J gene lost 2 bases, with 7 bases spanning the gap. CDR3 amino acids: CSVDRRNTGELFF. In DNA, the CDR3 is TGCAGCGTTGACAGGCGAAACACCGGGGAGCTGTTTTTT.

This clone turned up a few times. The chain has TRBV5-1 and TRBJ2-6; D is possibly TRBD2 (7 bases). Germline V gene data show CDR1 as SGHRS and CDR2 as YFSETQ. The CDR3 consists of 19 residues. V was shortened by 9 bases and J by 0 bases, with 25 bases between the two germline ends. This CDR3 is CANDHGGLPSPSGANVLTF. CDR3 nucleotides: TGCGCCAACGATCACGGGGGGCTCCCGTCCCCCTCTGGGGCCAACGTCCTGACTTTC. The full variable domain, completed using reference TRBV5-1 and TRBJ2-6, is KAGVTQTPRYLIKTRGQQVTLSCSPISGHRSVSWYQQTPGQGLQFLFEYFSETQRNKGNFPGRFSGRQFSNSRSEMNVSTLELGDSALYLCANDHGGLPSPSGANVLTFGAGSRLTVL.

This clone was detected only a few times. Written as DNA, the CDR3 is TGTGCCAGCAGTCCGGACAGGGGGGCGTGGTATGGCTACACCTTC. The encoded protein is CASSPDRGAWYGYTF. The J gene is TRBJ1-2, the V gene TRBV2; TRBD1 aligns across 10 bases. CDR3 size: 15 residues. Germline V lookup: CDR1 SNHLY, CDR2 FYNNEI. Unmatched junction bases numbered 8, after V lost 5 bases and J lost 5 bases.

This clone has only a few counts. Different DNA sequences within this sample yield the same CDR3. This chain joins TRBV14 and TRBJ2-1; D is unresolved. CDR3 size: 13 residues. V dropped 0 bases and J dropped 4 bases, with 4 bases sitting between them. Germline V lookup: CDR1 SGHDN, CDR2 FVKESK. In nucleotides, the CDR3 is TGTGCCAGCAGCCAAGAGGGGTACAATGAGCAGTTCTTC. It yields the protein CASSQEGYNEQFF.

This clone was observed a handful of times. V is TRBV2 and J is TRBJ2-1; 8 bases map to TRBD2. The CDR3 totals 15 residues. CDR1 is SNHLY, CDR2 FYNNEI, per germline. V was clipped by 2 bases and J by 8 bases; unmatched bases: 8. CDR3 DNA sequence: TGTGCCAGCAGTGAAATGCGGACTAGCACCCATGAGCAGTTCTTC. It yields the protein CASSEMRTSTHEQFF.

The chain employs TRBV10-3 and TRBJ2-5; 7 nucleotides align to TRBD1. The CDR3 is 15 amino acids. Germline V gene data show CDR1 as ENHRY and CDR2 as SYGVKD. V lost 0 bases, J lost 5 bases, and 6 bases stayed unmatched. CDR3 DNA: TGTGCCATCAGTGAGTCGTCCAGGGGGATGGAGACCCAGTACTTC. The encoded protein is CAISESSRGMETQYF.